The 14 T cell receptor beta chains given below trace back to one sample, sequenced in a study of low-dose radiotherapy and immunotherapy resistance in tumors. Regarding time point: after trial treatment. Treatment of the sample: LDRT plus nivolumab, ipilimumab, low-dose cyclophosphamide and aspirin (RACIN trial). Primers used for first-strand cDNA, a TRAV- and TRBV-specific set, covered both alpha and beta chains. TCRs were put through around 20 PCR cycles of amplification with Phusion. A constant-region primer and the V-primer adapter served as the primer pair. MiXCR, applied by TCRdb to the reads, yields one record per CDR3 protein. The table records more than 30,000 distinct CDR3 sequences, about half of them present only once. The source was PBMCs, collected after low-dose radiotherapy plus immunotherapy. These receptors all stem from a male donor with gallbladder cancer.

The count of this clonotype is one. The V call is TRBV29-1, the J call TRBJ1-1, with TRBD1 matching over 7 bases. The ends lost 6 bases at V and 1 base at J; junction bases unmatched: 5. The CDR3 is 13 amino acids. Looked up from germline, CDR1 is SQVTM and CDR2 is ANQGSEA. The CDR3 DNA reads TGCAGCGTCGCCGGGACAGCGAACACTGAAGCTTTCTTT. Its translation: CSVAGTANTEAFF.

This clonotype was seen at least ten times. The chain couples TRBV10-3 to TRBJ2-1; 16 nucleotides align to TRBD2. With V trimmed by 10 bases and J by 10 bases, 10 bases remained unmatched. The CDR3 extends over 15 amino acids. Germline V lookup: CDR1 ENHRY, CDR2 SYGVKD. DNA of the CDR3: TGTGCCACCAAAGGGACTAGCGGGAGGGGTGGCGAGCAGTTCTTC. This encodes CATKGTSGRGGEQFF.

CDR3 DNA sequence: TGTGCCAGCAGTTCCCCGGGACAGGGGGCCTACGAGCAGTACTTC. It is translated as CASSSPGQGAYEQYF. The rearrangement links TRBV28 to TRBJ2-7, with 11 bases fitting TRBD1. This CDR3 is built from 15 residues. Germline CDR1 MDHEN, CDR2 SYDVKM. Germline trimming cut 4 bases from V and 2 bases from J; bases unmatched to any gene: 4.

The genes are TRBV1 and TRBJ2-3. TRBV1 is noted as a pseudogene. This CDR3 has 15 residues. The CDR3: CTSSQEGSSTDTQYF. CDR3 DNA sequence: TGCACCAGCAGCCAAGAAGGCAGTAGCACAGATACGCAGTATTTT.

This clonotype was seen a single time. V gene TRBV6-1 combines with J gene TRBJ2-7, with 10 bases fitting TRBD1. V shed 2 bases, J shed 3 bases, and the junction held 4 bases outside the gene matches. Germline lookup yields CDR1 MNHNS and CDR2 SASEGT. The CDR3 has 15 amino acids. CDR3 DNA sequence: TGTGCCAGCAGTGAACGGACAGGGGGTGTCTACGAGCAGTACTTC. Its protein is CASSERTGGVYEQYF.

Within the sample, this clonotype is medium-sized (0.01 to 0.1%). The V gene is TRBV28, the J gene TRBJ2-7; the match to TRBD2 covers 7 bases. This CDR3 comprises 16 residues. With V trimmed by 4 bases and J by 2 bases, 11 bases remained unmatched. Germline CDR1 and CDR2: MDHEN and SYDVKM. The CDR3 region is CASSSPWGGAPYEQYF. CDR3 sequence (DNA): TGTGCCAGCAGTTCCCCCTGGGGGGGAGCACCCTACGAGCAGTACTTC.

V gene TRBV7-9 combines with J gene TRBJ2-7, with D tentatively TRBD1 or TRBD2 (5 bases each). V was shortened by 6 bases and J by 4 bases, with 19 bases between the two germline ends. The CDR3 spans 15 residues. Germline CDR1 and CDR2: SEHNR and FQNEAQ (reference sequence). This CDR3 reads CASSSLARGEYEQYF. The CDR3 DNA reads as TGTGCCAGCAGTTCCCTTGCGAGGGGCGAATACGAGCAGTACTTC.

The V and J genes are TRBV7-9 and TRBJ2-7; D remains ambiguous. V lost 2 bases and J 8 bases, leaving 10 bases between the germline ends. CDR1 SEHNR and CDR2 FQNEAQ come from the germline V gene (reference sequence). The CDR3 runs to 12 residues. CDR3 DNA: TGTGCCAGCAGCTTATCTGACACCCAGCAGTACTTC. It encodes CASSLSDTQQYF.

With respect to this clonotype: This likely reflects a read error, since a far larger clone is one base away. The CDR3 here is CASSQDRGNQPQHF. Here the CDR3 DNA reads TGTGCCAGCAGCCAAGACAGGGGCAATCAGCCCCAGCATTTT. The V and J genes are TRBV5-8 and TRBJ1-5, with 7 bases that match TRBD1. The CDR3 has 14 residues. CDR1 is SGHTS and CDR2 is YDEGEE in the germline V gene. V trimming: 4 bases; J trimming: 2 bases; junction bases outside the gene matches: 3. The full variable domain, with the rest looked up from reference TRBV5-8 and TRBJ1-5, is EAGVTQSPTHLIKTRGQQATLRCSPISGHTSVYWYQQALGLGLQFLLWYDEGEERNRGNFPPRFSGRQFPNYSSELNVNALELEDSALYLCASSQDRGNQPQHFGDGTRLSIL.

Many counts were recorded for this clonotype. This rearrangement joins TRBV6-5 to TRBJ2-6; D possibly corresponds to TRBD1 (5 bases). CDR1 is MNHEY, CDR2 SVGAGI, per germline. The germline V and J ends were trimmed by 1 base and 4 bases, with 11 bases remaining between them. The CDR3 runs to 16 residues. The CDR3 DNA is TGTGCCAGCAGTTACTGGGGCAGGGCAGGGGCCAACGTCCTGACTTTC. Protein product: CASSYWGRAGANVLTF.

This clonotype was seen repeatedly, ten times or more. The V gene is TRBV27, the J gene TRBJ2-7; 13 bases agree with TRBD2. The trim removed 5 bases at V and 3 bases at J, leaving 7 bases unmatched. Germline CDR1 MNHEY, CDR2 SMNVEV (reference sequence). This CDR3 region has 16 residues. As DNA, the CDR3 is TGTGCCAGCAGTCCACGGACTAGCGGGAGATACTACGAGCAGTACTTC. Its translation is CASSPRTSGRYYEQYF.

The J gene is TRBJ1-1, the V gene TRBV4-2; D remains ambiguous. Deletions cut 10 bases from V and 3 bases from J, with 12 bases between. Germline V CDR1 and CDR2: LGHNA, YNFKEQ. The CDR3 has 12 residues. CDR3 loop: CAIRPRDTEAFF. As DNA, the CDR3 is TGTGCCATCAGACCACGGGACACTGAAGCTTTCTTT.

V is TRBV27 and J is TRBJ2-3; TRBD1 agrees at 12 bases. V shed 5 bases and J 4 bases; nucleotides not matched to a gene: 7. The CDR3 is 16 residues long. Germline V gene lookup returns CDR1 MNHEY and CDR2 SMNVEV (reference sequence). The CDR3 loop is CASSLGTGGGADTQYF. The DNA for the CDR3 is TGTGCCAGCAGTCTAGGGACAGGGGGCGGCGCAGATACGCAGTATTTT.

In this sample, this clonotype turned up once. This chain links TRBV4-3 with TRBJ2-7; unclear D gene. V was clipped by 4 bases and J by 6 bases, with 10 bases between them. The CDR3 is 12 amino acids. In germline, CDR1 is LGHNA, CDR2 YSLEER. The CDR3 loop is CASSPTPREQYF. The CDR3 DNA sequence: TGCGCCAGCAGCCCGACTCCCCGCGAGCAGTACTTC.